This is a list of T cell receptor beta chains from one sample in a study of blood T cells in healthy people across ages. TCRdb itself ran the 5' RACE reads through MiXCR, one entry per CDR3 protein. The sample records 800,000 or so distinct CDR3 sequences, around 25% being singletons. The sample was also reused in another study, on T cells of mothers and their children.

The sample was blood. The receptor source for this set is a boy between 10 and 17 years old in good health. CDR3s include the opening cysteine and the closing phenylalanine or tryptophan. Each record gives: V gene, J gene, CDR3 protein.

V: TRBV18; J: TRBJ2-5; CDR3: CASSRIPQETQYF
V: TRBV20-1; J: TRBJ1-1; CDR3: CSARSLREGKAFF
V: TRBV12-3/TRBV12-4; J: TRBJ2-5; CDR3: CASSYRTSIETQYF
V: TRBV6-5; J: TRBJ1-1; CDR3: CASSLVGGFTTEAFF
V: TRBV21-1; J: TRBJ2-3; CDR3: CASSKDRLTSTDTQYF
V: TRBV7-9; J: TRBJ2-3; CDR3: CASSDRTGFTDTQYF
V: TRBV27; J: TRBJ1-1; CDR3: CASSLLMGLGTEAFF
V: TRBV29-1; J: TRBJ2-7; CDR3: CSVRKQGYEQYF
V: TRBV4-2; J: TRBJ1-4; CDR3: CASSQDSEPTNEKLFF
V: TRBV6-2/TRBV6-3; J: TRBJ2-3; CDR3: CASSYTTGQNTDTQYF
V: TRBV6-2/TRBV6-3; J: TRBJ1-2; CDR3: CASTQGPTYFSYTF
V: TRBV29-1; J: TRBJ2-7; CDR3: CSVERGSGDEQYF
V: TRBV20-1; J: TRBJ2-7; CDR3: CSARVQGADEQYF
V: TRBV6-5; J: TRBJ2-6; CDR3: CASSQGATGANVLTF
V: TRBV3-1; J: TRBJ2-2; CDR3: CASSQVAGQDTGELFF
V: TRBV5-5; J: .; CDR3: CASSNIGGLASSEQYF
V: TRBV9; J: TRBJ1-6; CDR3: CASSVGTHNSPLHF
V: TRBV27; J: TRBJ2-1; CDR3: CASSPLLLQPGEQFF
V: TRBV5-1; J: TRBJ2-5; CDR3: CASSVEGSETQYF
V: TRBV12-3/TRBV12-4; J: TRBJ2-1; CDR3: CASSLGYSYNEQFF
V: TRBV6-6; J: TRBJ1-5; CDR3: CASSHRTGGYSNQPQHF
V: TRBV7-2; J: TRBJ1-4; CDR3: CASSLVQGNLNEKLFF
V: TRBV15; J: TRBJ1-4; CDR3: CATSRTLGRNEKLFF
V: TRBV29-1; J: TRBJ2-1; CDR3: CSVETGAGETQYF
V: TRBV6-5; J: TRBJ1-2; CDR3: CASSRTGWPHYGYTF
V: TRBV4-3; J: TRBJ2-3; CDR3: CASSQDFGGDGDTQYF
V: TRBV3-1; J: TRBJ2-7; CDR3: CASSVGQTHYEQYF
V: TRBV7-9; J: TRBJ1-5; CDR3: CASSLGRYQPQHF
V: TRBV7-8; J: TRBJ2-5; CDR3: CASSSRGRQGLAGDGFQETQYF
V: TRBV21-1; J: TRBJ2-5; CDR3: CASSVTASGDQETQYF
V: TRBV7-8; J: TRBJ2-7; CDR3: CASSYQARAGQGAYEQYF